This T cell receptor (beta chain) was obtained from a study of PD-L1 blockade in urothelial cancer. Study in general: Timepoints chosen for blood analysis were 3 weeks (second dose) and 6 weeks after treatment start.

With respect to this clone: Antigen: not known.

Trimming removed 0 bases at V and 0 bases at J, with 16 bases between. This CDR3 is built from 17 residues. Germline loops: CDR1 SGHKS, CDR2 YYEKEE (reference sequence). Broader study findings: For durable-benefit patients, tumor-associated blood clones expanded more at 3 weeks.

The data were produced by immunoSEQ multiplex PCR, yet TCRdb's version contains in-frame clones alone and is incomplete. Of around 41,000 clones listed, 88% were seen once; the top ten hold roughly an eighth. The source material was PBMCs, sampled around atezolizumab (anti-PD-L1) treatment. This TCR came from a woman aged 55-69 years with urothelial cancer. The J gene is TRBJ2-7, the V gene TRBV5-5, with a possible D match to TRBD1 (6 bases). CDR3 DNA sequence: TGTGCCAGCAGCTTGGGACGAACAGGGACCTACTCCTACGAGCAGTACTTC. As protein: CASSLGRTGTYSYEQYF.